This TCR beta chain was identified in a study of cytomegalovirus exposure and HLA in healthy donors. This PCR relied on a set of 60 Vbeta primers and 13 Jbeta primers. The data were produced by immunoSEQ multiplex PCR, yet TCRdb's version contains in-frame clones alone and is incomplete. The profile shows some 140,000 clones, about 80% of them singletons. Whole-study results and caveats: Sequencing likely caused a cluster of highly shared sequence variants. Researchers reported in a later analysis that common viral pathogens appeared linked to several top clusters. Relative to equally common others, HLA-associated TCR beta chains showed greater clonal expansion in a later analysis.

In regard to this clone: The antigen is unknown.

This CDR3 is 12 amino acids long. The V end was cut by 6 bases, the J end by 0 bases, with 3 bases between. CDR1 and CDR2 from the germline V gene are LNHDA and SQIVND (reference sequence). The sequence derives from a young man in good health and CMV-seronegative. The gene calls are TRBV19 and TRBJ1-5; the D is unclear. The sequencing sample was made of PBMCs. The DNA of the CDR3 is TGTGCCAGTAGCCTTAGCAATCAGCCCCAGCATTTT. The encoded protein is CASSLSNQPQHF.